This section outlines one TCR beta chain sequence together with its context. Original processing methods: Amplification from reference gene primers served as the basis for estimated nucleated cell counts. Repertoires were generated with immunoSEQ multiplex PCR, while TCRdb's copy carries only in-frame clones and drops some. V, J and clone size are taken as reported in that table, and D and trimming were inferred from the DNA itself. This sample has some 99,000 clones; under 90% occur once, and the top ten carry approximately 7%. These data belong to a study of blood T cell repertoires in COVID-19. Overall study: Samples came from the United States, Italy and Spain, spanning acute and convalescent COVID-19. Nucleic acid was either cDNA or gDNA, and it came from T cells, B-cell-depleted T cells, or PBMCs.

Between the trimmed V and J ends, which lost 7 bases and 4 bases, there was a span of 10 bases. Germline V gene lookup returns CDR1 MNHEY and CDR2 SVGAGI. The CDR3 runs 13 residues. Sequenced: peripheral blood. V usage is TRBV6-5 and J usage is TRBJ2-2; weak D call: TRBD1 (6 bases). The source is a woman between 50 and 59 years old with acute or convalescent COVID-19. The CDR3 spells CASIGQITGELFF. DNA of the CDR3: TGTGCCAGCATAGGACAGATCACCGGGGAGCTGTTTTTT.